This section outlines one TCR beta chain sequence together with its context. Measured with immunoSEQ multiplex PCR; TCRdb has only the in-frame clones, and not every one. The profile shows some 50,000 clones, around nine tenths of them singletons. The entry originates in a study of OX40 agonist ivuxolimab in advanced cancers. Study-level background: Patients with hepatocellular carcinoma, melanoma, renal cell or head and neck cancer made up the dose-escalation patients.

Individuals having autoimmune disease history or systemic immunosuppression were not enrolled. Cycle 7 day 1, cycle 4 day 1, and baseline were the timepoints at which blood was sampled. CDR1 and CDR2 (germline): SGHRS, YFSETQ. V shed 1 base and J 1 base; nucleotides not matched to a gene: 7. There are 16 residues in the CDR3. Sequenced here: CD4+ or CD8+ T cells sorted from blood, sampled in a trial of the OX40 agonist ivuxolimab. The chain recombines TRBV5-1 with TRBJ2-5, with TRBD1 identical over 7 bases. This receptor was identified in an adult with an advanced solid tumor such as melanoma, head and neck, liver or kidney cancer. CDR3 region: CASSLSQGVIQETQYF. The CDR3 region has the DNA TGCGCCAGCAGCTTGAGCCAGGGGGTTATCCAAGAGACCCAGTACTTC.